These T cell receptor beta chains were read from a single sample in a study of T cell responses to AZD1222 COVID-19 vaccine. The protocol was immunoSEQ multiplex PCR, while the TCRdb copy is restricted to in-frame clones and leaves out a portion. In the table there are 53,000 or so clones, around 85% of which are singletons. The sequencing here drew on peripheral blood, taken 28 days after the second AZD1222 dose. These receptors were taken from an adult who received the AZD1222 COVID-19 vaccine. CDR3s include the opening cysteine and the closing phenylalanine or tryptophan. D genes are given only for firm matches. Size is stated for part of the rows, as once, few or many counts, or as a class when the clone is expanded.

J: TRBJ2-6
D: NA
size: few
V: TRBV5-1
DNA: TGCGCCAGCAGCTTGGAGGGAGTTGAAAGCTCTGGGGCCAACGTCCTGACTTTC
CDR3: CASSLEGVESSGANVLTF

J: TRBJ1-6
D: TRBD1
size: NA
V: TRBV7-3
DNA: TGTGCCAGCAGCTCCGGACAGGGGGGGGATTCACCCCTCCACTTT
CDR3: CASSSGQGGDSPLHF

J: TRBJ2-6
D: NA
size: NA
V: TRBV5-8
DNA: TGTGCCAGCAGCAATGATTTCTCTGGGGCCAACGTCCTGACTTTC
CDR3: CASSNDFSGANVLTF

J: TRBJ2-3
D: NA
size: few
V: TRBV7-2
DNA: TGTGCCAGCAGTTACAGACGGGCGTCTAGCACAGATACGCAGTATTTT
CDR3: CASSYRRASSTDTQYF

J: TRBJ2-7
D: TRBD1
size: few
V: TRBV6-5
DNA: TGTGCCAGCAGATGGACAGGGCTCTCCTACGAGCAGTACTTC
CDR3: CASRWTGLSYEQYF

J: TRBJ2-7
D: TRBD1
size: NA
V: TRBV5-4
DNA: TGTGCCAGCAGCCGTGGGCGGGACAGGGGCTACGAGCAGTACTTC
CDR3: CASSRGRDRGYEQYF

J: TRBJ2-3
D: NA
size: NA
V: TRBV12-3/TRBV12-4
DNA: TGTGCCAGCAGTTTTCGCAGGTCGGATACGCAGTATTTT
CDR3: CASSFRRSDTQYF

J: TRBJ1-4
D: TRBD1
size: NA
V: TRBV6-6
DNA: TGTGCCAGCAGTACATACAGGGGTACTAATGAAAAACTGTTTTTT
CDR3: CASSTYRGTNEKLFF

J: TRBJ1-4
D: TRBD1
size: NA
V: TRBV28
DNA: TGTGCCAGCAGTCCCCGGGACAGGGGTCCTGATAATGAAAAACTGTTTTTT
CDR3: CASSPRDRGPDNEKLFF

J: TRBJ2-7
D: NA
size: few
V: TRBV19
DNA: TGTGCCAGTAGTACGGGACTCCGCTCAATAGGAGAGCAGTACTTC
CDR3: CASSTGLRSIGEQYF

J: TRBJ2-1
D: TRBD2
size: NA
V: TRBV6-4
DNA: TGTGCCAGCAGTGAGACTAGCGCTGCCTACAATGAGCAGTTCTTC
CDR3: CASSETSAAYNEQFF

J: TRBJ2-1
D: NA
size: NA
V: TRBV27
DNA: TGTGCCAGCAGTTCCTGGTTGGGTTCGAAGTTCTTC
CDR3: CASSSWLGSKFF

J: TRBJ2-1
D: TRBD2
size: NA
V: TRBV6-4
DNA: TGTGCCAGCAGTGTCCTGGGGACTAGTAATGAGCAGTTCTTC
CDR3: CASSVLGTSNEQFF

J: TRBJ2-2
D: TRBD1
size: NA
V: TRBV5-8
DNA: TGTGCCAGCAGCTGGGGACAGAACGCGAACACCGGGGAGCTGTTTTTT
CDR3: CASSWGQNANTGELFF

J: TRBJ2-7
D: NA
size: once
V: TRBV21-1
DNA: TGTGCCAGCAGCAAACTCAAATATATCTACGAGCAGTACTTC
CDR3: CASSKLKYIYEQYF

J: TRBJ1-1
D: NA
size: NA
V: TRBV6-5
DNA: TGTGCCAGCAGTTACCAGGGCCGCACTGAAGCTTTCTTT
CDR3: CASSYQGRTEAFF

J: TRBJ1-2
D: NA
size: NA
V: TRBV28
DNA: TGTGCCAGCAGCTCCGCCTCGGATAGGGGTTTAAAGGGCTACACCTTC
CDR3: CASSSASDRGLKGYTF

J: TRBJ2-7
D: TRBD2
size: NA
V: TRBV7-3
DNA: TGTGCCAGCAGCCCCGGACTAGCGAGCTACGAGCAGTACTTC
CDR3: CASSPGLASYEQYF

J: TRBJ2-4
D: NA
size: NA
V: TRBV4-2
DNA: TGTGCCAGCAGCCAAGAGATGAGACGGGAAAACATTCAGTACTTC
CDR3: CASSQEMRRENIQYF

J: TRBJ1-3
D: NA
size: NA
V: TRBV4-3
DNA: TGCGCCAGCAGCAACAACCACAGGGCTGGAAACACCATATATTTT
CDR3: CASSNNHRAGNTIYF

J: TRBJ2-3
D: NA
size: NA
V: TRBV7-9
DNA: TGTGCCAGCAGCTTAATGTCCCTAGCGAGCACAGATACGCAGTATTTT
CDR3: CASSLMSLASTDTQYF

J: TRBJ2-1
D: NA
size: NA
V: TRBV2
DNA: TGTGCCAGCAGTCCGAAAAGGGGGAGAACGCATGAGCAGTTCTTC
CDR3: CASSPKRGRTHEQFF

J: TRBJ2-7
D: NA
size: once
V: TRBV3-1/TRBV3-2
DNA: TGTGCCAGCAGCCAAGACAGAATGTCCTACGAGCAGTACTTC
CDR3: CASSQDRMSYEQYF

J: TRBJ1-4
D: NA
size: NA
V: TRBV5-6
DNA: TGTGCCAGCAGCTTGGGGTCGGCAGGGTTTAGTGAAAAACTGTTTTTT
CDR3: CASSLGSAGFSEKLFF

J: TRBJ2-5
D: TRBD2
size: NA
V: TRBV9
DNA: TGTGCCAGCGCCGATGGGCTAGCGGGGGGCCTGGGAGAGACCCAGTACTTC
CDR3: CASADGLAGGLGETQYF

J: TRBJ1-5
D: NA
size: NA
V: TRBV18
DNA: TGTGCCAGCTCACCATTTGAAGGGCGGCAGCCCCAGCATTTT
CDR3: CASSPFEGRQPQHF

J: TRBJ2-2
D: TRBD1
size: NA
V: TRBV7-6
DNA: TGTGCCAGCAGCCCCCAGACAGGGAAGAACACCGGGGAGCTGTTTTTT
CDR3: CASSPQTGKNTGELFF

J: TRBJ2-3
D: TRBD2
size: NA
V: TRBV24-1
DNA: TGTGCCACCAGCGGCGGGGGGGCCCCGGGTACGCAGTATTTT
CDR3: CATSGGGAPGTQYF

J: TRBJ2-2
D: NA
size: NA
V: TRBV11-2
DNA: TGTGCCAGCAGCCCAACGAACACCGGGGAGCTGTTTTTT
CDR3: CASSPTNTGELFF

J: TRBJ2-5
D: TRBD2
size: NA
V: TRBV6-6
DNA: TGTGCCAGCAGTCGATCCGGGACTAGCGGGATCGGGTCGAGAGAGACCCAGTACTTC
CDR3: CASSRSGTSGIGSRETQYF

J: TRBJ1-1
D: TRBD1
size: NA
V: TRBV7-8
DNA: TGTGCCAGCAGCTCCCAGATTGGGACAGGCCTTACCAATCGAGAAGCTTTCTTT
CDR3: CASSSQIGTGLTNREAFF

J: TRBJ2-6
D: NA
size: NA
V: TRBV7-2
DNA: TGTGCCAGCAGCTTAGAACGGCAGCTCTCTGGGGCCAACGTCCTGACTTTC
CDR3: CASSLERQLSGANVLTF

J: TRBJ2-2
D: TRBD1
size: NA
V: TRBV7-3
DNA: TGTGCCAGCAGCAAGGACAGGGTTACCGGGGAGCTGTTTTTT
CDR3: CASSKDRVTGELFF

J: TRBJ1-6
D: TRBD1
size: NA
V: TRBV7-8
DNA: TGTGCCAGCAGCTTAGCGGGACAGGGGTATAATTCACCCCTCCACTTT
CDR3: CASSLAGQGYNSPLHF

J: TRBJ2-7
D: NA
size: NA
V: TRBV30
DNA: TGTGCCTGGAGTGTGGGCAGCTCCTACGAGCAGTACTTC
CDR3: CAWSVGSSYEQYF

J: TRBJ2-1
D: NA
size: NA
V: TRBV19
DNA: TGTGCCAGTAGTACGGCCCAGTCGATTGGAAATGAGCAGTTCTTC
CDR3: CASSTAQSIGNEQFF

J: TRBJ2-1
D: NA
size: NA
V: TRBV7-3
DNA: TGTGCCAGCAGCTTAACGACGGACGATGAGCAGTTCTTC
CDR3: CASSLTTDDEQFF